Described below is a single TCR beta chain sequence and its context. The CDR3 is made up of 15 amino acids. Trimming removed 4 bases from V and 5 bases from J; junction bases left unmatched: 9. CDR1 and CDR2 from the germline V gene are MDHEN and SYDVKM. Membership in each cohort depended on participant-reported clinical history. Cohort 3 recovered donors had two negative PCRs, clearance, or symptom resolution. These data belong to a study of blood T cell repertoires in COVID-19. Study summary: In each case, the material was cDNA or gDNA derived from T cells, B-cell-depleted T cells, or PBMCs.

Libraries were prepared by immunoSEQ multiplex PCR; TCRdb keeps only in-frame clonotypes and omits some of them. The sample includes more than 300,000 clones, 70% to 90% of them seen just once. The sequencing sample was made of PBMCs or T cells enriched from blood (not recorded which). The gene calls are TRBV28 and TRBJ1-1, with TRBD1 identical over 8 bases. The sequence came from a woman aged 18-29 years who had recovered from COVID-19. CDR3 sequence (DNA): TGTGCCAGCAGTTCGACAGGGGACGTGTTTACTGAAGCTTTCTTT. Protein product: CASSSTGDVFTEAFF.